The 15 T cell receptor beta chains given below trace back to one sample, sequenced in a study of beta chain features in type 1 diabetes. Findings of the study overall: Type 1 diabetes patients had TCRB CDR3s that were shorter (moderately but significantly so) in all four CD4+ subsets.

Investigators reverse transcribed all isolated RNA, so they sequenced expressed TCRB transcripts. Libraries were prepared by immunoSEQ multiplex PCR; TCRdb keeps only in-frame clonotypes and omits some of them. The sample carries hundreds of thousands of clones, over 12% recorded once. These receptors are not linked to any known antigen. The sample consisted of naive CD4+ T cells from blood. These receptors all come from a man aged 18 to 30 with type 1 diabetes.

V and J are TRBV29-1 and TRBJ2-1; TRBD2 matches at 8 bases. CDR3 length equals 16 residues. Trimming took 0 bases from V and 7 from J; bases not matched to a gene: 11. The germline V gene encodes CDR1 SQVTM and CDR2 ANQGSEA. CDR3 region: CSVEEPGTSLGNEQFF. The CDR3 DNA follows: TGCAGCGTTGAAGAGCCCGGGACTAGTCTAGGGAATGAGCAGTTCTTC.

The chain carries TRBV9 and TRBJ2-3; unclear D gene. This CDR3 is built from 15 residues. CDR1 SGDLS and CDR2 YYNGEE come from the germline V gene. The V end was cut by 0 bases, the J end by 2 bases, with 10 bases between. The CDR3 bases are TGTGCCAGCAGCGTAGTCCCGGACCACACAGATACGCAGTATTTT. This gives the protein CASSVVPDHTDTQYF.

V gene TRBV29-1 combines with J gene TRBJ2-7; D is tentatively TRBD1 or TRBD2 (6 bases each). Trimming removed 4 bases from V and 4 bases from J, with 14 bases in between. The germline gives CDR1 SQVTM, CDR2 ANQGSEA. This CDR3 comprises 13 residues. CDR3 loop: CSVAFGGPYEQYF. For the CDR3, the DNA is TGCAGCGTTGCTTTCGGGGGCCCTTACGAGCAGTACTTC.

The V and J genes are TRBV2 and TRBJ2-7; tentative D call: TRBD1 (6 bases). Germline V gene data show CDR1 as SNHLY and CDR2 as FYNNEI. The V end lost 6 bases, the J end lost 5 bases, and 11 bases lay between the germline ends. The length of the CDR3 is 12 residues. The CDR3: CASRSRGHEQYF. The CDR3 DNA follows: TGTGCCAGCAGGAGCAGGGGCCACGAGCAGTACTTC.

This clone was detected only a few times. V usage is TRBV28 and J usage is TRBJ2-3; 7 bases align to TRBD2. There are 15 residues in the CDR3. Germline lookup yields CDR1 MDHEN and CDR2 SYDVKM. V was clipped by 7 bases and J by 2 bases; unmatched bases: 9. The DNA of the CDR3 is TGTGCCAGCACCCCGGCTAGCGGATACACAGATACGCAGTATTTT. It translates to CASTPASGYTDTQYF.

The V and J genes are TRBV7-2 and TRBJ2-7; 8 bases are a match to TRBD1. The J segment lost 2 bases and the V segment lost 1 base, leaving 4 bases of the junction unmatched. From germline, CDR1 is SGHTA and CDR2 FQGNSA. The CDR3 runs 15 residues. In nucleotides, the CDR3 is TGTGCCAGCAGCTTAGTTTGGACAGGGACCTACGAGCAGTACTTC. Protein sequence: CASSLVWTGTYEQYF.

V and J are TRBV7-9 and TRBJ2-3; 10 bases line up with TRBD2. CDR1 SEHNR and CDR2 FQNEAQ come from the germline V gene (reference sequence). The CDR3 is made up of 16 amino acids. The J segment lost 2 bases and the V segment lost 4 bases, leaving 6 bases of the junction unmatched. CDR3 bases: TGTGCCAGCAGCTCCCCTAGCGGGGGAGACACAGATACGCAGTATTTT. Its protein product is CASSSPSGGDTDTQYF.

This clone has only a few counts. The rearrangement uses TRBV9 and TRBJ2-3, with 10 bases that match TRBD1. Germline-derived CDR1 and CDR2 are SGDLS and YYNGEE. The V segment lost 0 bases and the J segment 2 bases; nucleotides outside the gene matches: 3. The CDR3 spans 16 residues. As DNA, the CDR3 is TGTGCCAGCAGCGTAGCGGGACAGGGGCACACAGATACGCAGTATTTT. Translated, it gives CASSVAGQGHTDTQYF.

The chain employs TRBV29-1 and TRBJ2-2; 10 bases line up with TRBD1. The CDR3 is 12 amino acids. Germline assignment: CDR1 SQVTM and CDR2 ANQGSEA. Germline trimming cut 7 bases from V and 8 bases from J; bases unmatched to any gene: 4. CDR3: CSGGTGDGELFF. The DNA of the CDR3 is TGCAGCGGTGGGACAGGGGATGGGGAGCTGTTTTTT.

The chain joins TRBV7-9 to TRBJ2-2; possible D gene TRBD1, 6 bases. V lost 5 bases and J 2 bases, leaving 15 bases between the germline ends. CDR3 length: 16 amino acids. Germline loops: CDR1 SEHNR, CDR2 FQNEAQ (reference sequence). CDR3 in DNA: TGTGCCAGCAGCGGCCCCGGGACACCTAACACCGGGGAGCTGTTTTTT. Protein product: CASSGPGTPNTGELFF.

The chain has TRBV4-3 and TRBJ1-2; TRBD1 agrees at 7 bases. The CDR3 extends over 16 amino acids. The trim removed 0 bases at V and 2 bases at J, leaving 6 bases unmatched. Germline V gene lookup returns CDR1 LGHNA and CDR2 YSLEER. The CDR3 DNA reads TGCGCCAGCAGCCAAGAATCGGGCAGGGGGAACTATGGCTACACCTTC. Translation: CASSQESGRGNYGYTF.

This clone was seen more than once but under ten times. The chain employs TRBV5-1 and TRBJ1-5; a possible D gene is TRBD1 (6 bases). CDR3 length: 14 amino acids. CDR1 and CDR2 from the germline V gene are SGHRS and YFSETQ. The germline V and J ends were trimmed by 0 bases and 5 bases, with 9 bases remaining between them. The CDR3 loop is CASSLGAGDQPQHF. As DNA, the CDR3 is TGCGCCAGCAGCTTGGGGGCAGGGGATCAGCCCCAGCATTTT. Drawing the rest from reference TRBV5-1 and TRBJ1-5, the complete variable domain is KAGVTQTPRYLIKTRGQQVTLSCSPISGHRSVSWYQQTPGQGLQFLFEYFSETQRNKGNFPGRFSGRQFSNSRSEMNVSTLELGDSALYLCASSLGAGDQPQHFGDGTRLSIL.

The rearrangement joins TRBV5-6 to TRBJ2-7; D uncertain. The germline gives CDR1 SGHDT, CDR2 YYEEEE. This CDR3 contains 15 residues. The V and J ends lost 4 bases and 2 bases respectively, with 16 bases between them. This CDR3 reads CASSPMDQDPYEQYF. CDR3 DNA sequence: TGTGCCAGCAGCCCGATGGACCAAGACCCCTACGAGCAGTACTTC.

The chain uses TRBV5-1 and TRBJ1-2, with D uncertain. Germline CDR1 reads SGHRS; CDR2 reads YFSETQ. V lost 4 bases, J lost 1 base, and 11 bases lay in between. The length of the CDR3 is 14 residues. The CDR3 region has the DNA TGCGCCAGCAGCGAAGAGTTGGATAACTATGGCTACACCTTC. It is translated as CASSEELDNYGYTF.

This clone has more than one count but fewer than ten. CDR3 in DNA: TGTGCCTGGAATCGGAAGACAGGGGGCATTGAAAAACTGTTTTTT. Protein sequence: CAWNRKTGGIEKLFF. The chain combines TRBV30 with TRBJ1-4, with 10 bases identical to TRBD1. In germline, CDR1 is GTSNPN, CDR2 SVGIG (reference sequence). CDR3 length equals 15 residues. With 4 bases clipped from V and 7 bases from J, the junction kept 9 bases outside the gene matches.